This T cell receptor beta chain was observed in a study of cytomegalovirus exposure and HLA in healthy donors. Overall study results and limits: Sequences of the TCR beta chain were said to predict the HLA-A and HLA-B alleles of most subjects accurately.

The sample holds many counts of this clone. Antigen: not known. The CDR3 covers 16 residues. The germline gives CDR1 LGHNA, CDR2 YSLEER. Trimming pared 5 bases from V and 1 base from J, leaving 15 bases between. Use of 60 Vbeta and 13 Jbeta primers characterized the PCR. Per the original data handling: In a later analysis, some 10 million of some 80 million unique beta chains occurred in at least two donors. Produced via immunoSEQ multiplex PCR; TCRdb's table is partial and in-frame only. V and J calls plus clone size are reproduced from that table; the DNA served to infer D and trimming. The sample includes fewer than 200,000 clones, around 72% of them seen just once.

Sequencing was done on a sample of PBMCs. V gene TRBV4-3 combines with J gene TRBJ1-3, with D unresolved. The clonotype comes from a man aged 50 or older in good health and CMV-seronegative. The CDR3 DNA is TGCGCCAGCAGCTCAGTCTGGGAGGAGTCTGGAAACACCATATATTTT. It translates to CASSSVWEESGNTIYF.